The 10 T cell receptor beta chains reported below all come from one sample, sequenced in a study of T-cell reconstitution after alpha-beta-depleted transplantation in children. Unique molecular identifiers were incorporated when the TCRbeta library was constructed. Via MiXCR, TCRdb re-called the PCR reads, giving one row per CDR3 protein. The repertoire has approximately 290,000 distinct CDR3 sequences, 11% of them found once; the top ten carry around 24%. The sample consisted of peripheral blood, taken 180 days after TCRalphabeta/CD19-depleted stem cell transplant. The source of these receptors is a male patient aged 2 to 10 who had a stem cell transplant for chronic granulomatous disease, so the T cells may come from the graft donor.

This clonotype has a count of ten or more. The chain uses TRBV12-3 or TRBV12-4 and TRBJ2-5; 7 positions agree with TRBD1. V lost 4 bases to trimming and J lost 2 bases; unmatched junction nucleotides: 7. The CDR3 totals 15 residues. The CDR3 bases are TGTGCCAGCAGTTCAACCGGGACAGCACAAGAGACCCAGTACTTC. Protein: CASSSTGTAQETQYF.

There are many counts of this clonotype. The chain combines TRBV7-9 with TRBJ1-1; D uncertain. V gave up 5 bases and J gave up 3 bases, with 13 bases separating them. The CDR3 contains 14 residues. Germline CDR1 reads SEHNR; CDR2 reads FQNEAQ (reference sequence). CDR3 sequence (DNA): TGTGCCAGCAGCCCTGTCAGGAGGGACACTGAAGCTTTCTTT. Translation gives CASSPVRRDTEAFF. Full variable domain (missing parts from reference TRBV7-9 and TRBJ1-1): DTGVSQNPRHKITKRGQNVTFRCDPISEHNRLYWYRQTLGQGPEFLTYFQNEAQLEKSRLLSDRFSAERPKGSFSTLEIQRTEQGDSAMYLCASSPVRRDTEAFFGQGTRLTVV.

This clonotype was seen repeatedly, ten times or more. The CDR3 sequence is CASSMASGNYEQYF. CDR3 coding DNA: TGTGCCAGCAGCATGGCTAGCGGGAATTACGAGCAGTACTTC. The V gene is TRBV7-2, the J gene TRBJ2-7, with 9 positions matching TRBD2. The germline gives CDR1 SGHTA, CDR2 FQGNSA. The CDR3 loop spans 14 amino acids. The trim removed 5 bases at V and 4 bases at J, leaving 6 bases unmatched.

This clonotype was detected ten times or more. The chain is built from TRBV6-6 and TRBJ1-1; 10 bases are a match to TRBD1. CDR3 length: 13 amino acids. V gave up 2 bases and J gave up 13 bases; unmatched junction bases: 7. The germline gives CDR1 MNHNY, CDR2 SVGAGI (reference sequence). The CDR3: CASSYTGTGEIFF. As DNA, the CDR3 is TGTGCCAGCAGTTACACCGGGACAGGGGAAATTTTCTTT.

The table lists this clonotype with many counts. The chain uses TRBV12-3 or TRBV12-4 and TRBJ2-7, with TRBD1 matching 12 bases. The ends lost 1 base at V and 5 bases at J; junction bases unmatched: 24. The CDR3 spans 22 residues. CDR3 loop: CASSLDPLLGQGAEGITHEQYF. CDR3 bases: TGTGCCAGCAGTTTAGACCCCCTTTTGGGACAGGGGGCGGAAGGGATTACCCACGAGCAGTACTTC.

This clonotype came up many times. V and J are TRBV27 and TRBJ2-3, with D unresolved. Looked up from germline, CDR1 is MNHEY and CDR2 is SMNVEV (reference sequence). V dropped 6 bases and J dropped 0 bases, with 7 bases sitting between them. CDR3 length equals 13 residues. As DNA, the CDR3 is TGTGCCAGCAGGAAGGCTAGCACAGATACGCAGTATTTT. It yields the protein CASRKASTDTQYF.

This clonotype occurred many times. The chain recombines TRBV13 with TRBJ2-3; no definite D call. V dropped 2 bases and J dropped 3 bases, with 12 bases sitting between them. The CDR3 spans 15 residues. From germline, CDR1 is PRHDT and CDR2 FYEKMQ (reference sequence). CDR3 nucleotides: TGTGCCAGCAGCTTAAGTTCCCTGAGAACAGATACGCAGTATTTT. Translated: CASSLSSLRTDTQYF.

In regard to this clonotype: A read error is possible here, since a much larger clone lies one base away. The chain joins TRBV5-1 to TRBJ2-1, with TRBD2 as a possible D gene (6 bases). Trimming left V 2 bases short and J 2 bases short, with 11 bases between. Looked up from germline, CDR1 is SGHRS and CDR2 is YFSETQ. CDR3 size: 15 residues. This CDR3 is CASSFAGSPYNEQFF. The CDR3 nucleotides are TGCGCCAGCAGCTTTGCGGGGAGCCCCTACAATGAGCAGTTCTTC.

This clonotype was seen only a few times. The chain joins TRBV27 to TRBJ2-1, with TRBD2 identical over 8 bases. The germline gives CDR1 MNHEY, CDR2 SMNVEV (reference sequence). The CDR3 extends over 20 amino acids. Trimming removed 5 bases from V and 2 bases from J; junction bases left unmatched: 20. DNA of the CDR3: TGTGCCAGCAGTCCGCACGCGCGGGGGGAACGAAATTGGGCCTACAATGAGCAGTTCTTC. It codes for CASSPHARGERNWAYNEQFF.

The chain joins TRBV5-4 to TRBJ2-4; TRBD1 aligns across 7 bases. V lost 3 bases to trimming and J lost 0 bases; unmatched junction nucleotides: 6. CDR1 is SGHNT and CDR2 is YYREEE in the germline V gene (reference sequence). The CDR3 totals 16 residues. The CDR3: CASSSGTVLAKNIQYF. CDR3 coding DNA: TGTGCCAGCAGCTCCGGGACAGTATTAGCCAAAAACATTCAGTACTTC.